The 5 T cell receptor beta chains reported below all come from one sample, sequenced in a study of shared T cell receptors in the human thymus. Clones were sequenced by immunoSEQ multiplex PCR, and TCRdb holds only the in-frame ones, with some missing. The sample lists 600,000 or so clones, 87% occurring once. The sample was also linked to a second study, of human thymus T cells.

Sequenced: thymocytes. Receptors originate from a boy under three years old with a congenital heart defect.

CDR3 in DNA: TGTGCCAGCAGCCCCCGGGGACTAGGGCAGTTCTTC. Translated, it gives CASSPRGLGQFF. The chain links TRBV9 to TRBJ2-1; 8 positions match TRBD2. Germline V gene data show CDR1 as SGDLS and CDR2 as YYNGEE. Germline trimming cut 4 bases from V and 12 bases from J; bases unmatched to any gene: 6. The CDR3 runs to 12 residues.

The gene calls are TRBV2 and TRBJ2-1; TRBD1 is a possible D gene (6 bases). V lost 11 bases to trimming and J lost 9 bases, with 17 bases between them. This CDR3 is built from 12 residues. CDR1 is SNHLY and CDR2 is FYNNEI in the germline V gene. The CDR3 nucleotides are TGTGCCGGACTGGACAGATTCGGTGAGCAGTTCTTC. This gives the protein CAGLDRFGEQFF.

The chain is built from TRBV19 and TRBJ1-4; 9 bases agree with TRBD1. V lost 3 bases, J lost 11 bases, and 13 bases stayed unmatched. Per the germline V gene, CDR1 is LNHDA and CDR2 is SQIVND (reference sequence). The CDR3 is made up of 16 amino acids. CDR3 DNA sequence: TGTGCCAGTAGTATGCGACCCCGGGACAGGGCGATTAAACTGTTTTTT. Its protein is CASSMRPRDRAIKLFF.

This clone was picked up a small number of times. The rearrangement links TRBV4-1 to TRBJ1-5; D unclear. The germline V gene encodes CDR1 MGHRA and CDR2 YSYEKL. The CDR3 is 15 residues long. V was trimmed by 0 bases and J by 2 bases, leaving 8 bases between them. CDR3 protein: CASSQDGPGNQPQHF. CDR3 DNA: TGCGCCAGCAGCCAAGATGGGCCAGGCAATCAGCCCCAGCATTTT.

This rearrangement joins TRBV6-5 to TRBJ1-6; D is ambiguous. The germline V and J ends were trimmed by 5 bases and 5 bases, with 7 bases remaining between them. The CDR3 runs to 13 residues. Germline V gene sequence: CDR1 MNHEY, CDR2 SVGAGI. CDR3 loop: CASSPIDNSPLHF. CDR3 bases: TGTGCCAGCAGTCCGATAGATAATTCACCCCTCCACTTT.